These 17 T cell receptor beta chains share one sample of origin, sequenced in a study of blood T cell repertoires in COVID-19. Assay used: immunoSEQ multiplex PCR; TCRdb lists only in-frame clones, some missing. The repertoire holds about 42,000 clones, with over 80% as singletons. Material: peripheral blood. Every receptor here comes from a man aged 50-59 years with active COVID-19.

The chain has TRBV2 and TRBJ2-5; no clear D gene. There are 13 residues in the CDR3. Per the germline V gene, CDR1 is SNHLY and CDR2 is FYNNEI. V lost 4 bases, J lost 2 bases, and 8 bases lay in between. CDR3: CASSVRVQETQYF. Written as DNA, the CDR3 is TGTGCCAGCAGTGTACGCGTACAAGAGACCCAGTACTTC.

The chain is built from TRBV14 and TRBJ2-1; the match to TRBD2 covers 7 bases. Germline-derived CDR1 and CDR2 are SGHDN and FVKESK. The CDR3 length is 15 residues. V lost 2 bases to trimming and J lost 7 bases; unmatched junction nucleotides: 8. As DNA, the CDR3 is TGTGCCAGCAGCCAACTGGGGGGGAGGTTTAATGAGCAGTTCTTC. This sequence encodes CASSQLGGRFNEQFF.

The V gene is TRBV7-2, the J gene TRBJ1-6; 10 nucleotides line up with TRBD1. The CDR3 covers 15 residues. V trimming: 1 base; J trimming: 12 bases; junction bases outside the gene matches: 6. Per germline, CDR1 SGHTA and CDR2 FQGNSA. CDR3 residues: CASSLEGTGDLPLHF. CDR3 sequence (DNA): TGTGCCAGCAGCTTAGAAGGGACAGGGGACTTACCCCTCCACTTT.

The chain uses TRBV5-4 and TRBJ1-6; D not certain. This CDR3 comprises 16 residues. CDR1 SGHNT and CDR2 YYREEE come from the germline V gene (reference sequence). This chain's CDR3 is CAVGVSSGSYNSPLHF. The CDR3 nucleotides are TGTGCGGTCGGGGTCTCCTCCGGTTCCTATAATTCACCCCTCCACTTT.

This chain joins TRBV30 and TRBJ1-3; D is ambiguous. Per the germline V gene, CDR1 is GTSNPN and CDR2 is SVGIG (reference sequence). This CDR3 region has 12 residues. Deletions cut 1 base from V and 6 bases from J, with 7 bases between. DNA of the CDR3: TGTGCCTGGAGTGGGCAGAAAAACACCATATATTTT. It encodes CAWSGQKNTIYF.

The chain recombines TRBV4-2 with TRBJ1-4; 7 bases align to TRBD1. V gave up 4 bases and J gave up 5 bases; unmatched junction bases: 7. This CDR3 has 15 amino acids. Germline loops: CDR1 LGHNA, CDR2 YNFKEQ. The CDR3 here is CASSLGDRLNEKLFF. The CDR3 nucleotides are TGTGCCAGCAGCCTAGGGGACAGATTAAATGAAAAACTGTTTTTT.

This chain links TRBV27 with TRBJ2-7; D possibly corresponds to TRBD1 (5 bases). CDR1 is MNHEY, CDR2 SMNVEV, per germline (reference sequence). This CDR3 contains 14 residues. V lost 5 bases to trimming and J lost 1 base, with 12 bases between them. The CDR3: CASSPATDSYEQYF. In DNA, the CDR3 is TGTGCCAGCAGTCCAGCGACAGATTCCTACGAGCAGTACTTC.

This chain joins TRBV12-5 and TRBJ2-1, with a tentative D call TRBD1 (6 bases). The CDR3 has 16 amino acids. Trimming left V 4 bases short and J 7 bases short, with 20 bases between. Germline CDR1 and CDR2: LGHNT and FRNRAP. CDR3 coding DNA: TGTGCTAGTGGTTCGGGTGCGGACAGTAAAAAAAATGAGCAGTTCTTC. It codes for CASGSGADSKKNEQFF.

The chain couples TRBV19 to TRBJ1-1, with 8 nucleotides matching TRBD1. Germline assignment: CDR1 LNHDA and CDR2 SQIVND (reference sequence). CDR3 length equals 15 residues. J lost 5 bases, V lost 2 bases, and 7 bases had no gene match. CDR3 residues: CASSIKDRGGTEAFF. In DNA, the CDR3 is TGTGCCAGTAGTATAAAAGACAGGGGAGGGACTGAAGCTTTCTTT.

The chain couples TRBV29-1 to TRBJ2-1; D is possibly TRBD1 (6 bases). V was shortened by 3 bases and J by 0 bases, with 6 bases between the two germline ends. CDR3 size: 13 residues. The V gene's germline CDR1 is SQVTM and CDR2 ANQGSEA. The CDR3 coding sequence is TGCAGCGTTGACAGGGGCTCCTACAATGAGCAGTTCTTC. Amino acid sequence: CSVDRGSYNEQFF.

The chain employs TRBV7-9 and TRBJ2-7; unclear D gene. Germline assignment: CDR1 SEHNR and CDR2 FQNEAQ (reference sequence). The CDR3 is 15 residues long. With 5 bases removed from V and 7 bases from J, the gap between germline ends came to 21 bases. The CDR3 sequence is CASSLSLSGPREQYF. The CDR3 coding sequence is TGTGCCAGCAGCCTCTCCCTATCGGGTCCTAGGGAGCAGTACTTC.

The rearrangement links TRBV11-2 to TRBJ1-2; 9 bases fit TRBD1. CDR3 size: 13 residues. CDR1 and CDR2 (germline): SGHAT, FQNNGV. With 6 bases clipped from V and 7 bases from J, the junction kept 6 bases outside the gene matches. DNA for the CDR3: TGTGCCAGCAGACGGGACAGGGCGGGTGGCTACACCTTC. Its protein product is CASRRDRAGGYTF.

The rearrangement links TRBV5-4 to TRBJ2-7; 7 bases fit TRBD2. V was pared by 0 bases and J by 4 bases, with 7 bases of the junction left unmatched. The CDR3 is 15 residues long. Germline lookup yields CDR1 SGHNT and CDR2 YYREEE (reference sequence). This CDR3 reads CASSLDPSGEYEQYF. The CDR3 DNA is TGTGCCAGCAGCTTGGACCCTAGCGGCGAATACGAGCAGTACTTC.

This clone was recorded once. The chain employs TRBV28 and TRBJ2-6; D remains ambiguous. The CDR3 covers 14 residues. Looked up from germline, CDR1 is MDHEN and CDR2 is SYDVKM. The ends were cut back, 8 bases at V and 2 bases at J, with 10 bases in the middle. This chain's CDR3 is CASLRLAGANVLTF. The DNA for the CDR3 is TGTGCCAGCCTCCGATTAGCTGGGGCCAACGTCCTGACTTTC.

This clone was seen only a few times. V gene TRBV11-3 combines with J gene TRBJ2-7; D is unclear. CDR1 is SGHNT, CDR2 YENEEA, per germline. Trimming cost V 3 bases and J 2 bases, with 11 bases left between them. This CDR3 has 14 residues. This chain's CDR3 is CASSLSAGTYEQYF. The CDR3 DNA reads TGTGCCAGCAGCTTGTCGGCAGGAACCTACGAGCAGTACTTC.

This clone was seen more than once but under ten times. V and J are TRBV30 and TRBJ1-5, with TRBD1 as a possible D gene (5 bases). Trimming cost V 1 base and J 5 bases, with 12 bases left between them. CDR1 is GTSNPN, CDR2 SVGIG, per germline (reference sequence). The CDR3 contains 14 residues. CDR3 nucleotide sequence: TGTGCCTGGAGTGGATTACAGGCGGATCAGCCCCAGCATTTT. This codes for CAWSGLQADQPQHF. The entire variable domain, with the rest obtained from reference TRBV30 and TRBJ1-5, is as follows: SQTIHQWPATLVQPVGSPLSLECTVEGTSNPNLYWYRQAAGRGLQLLFYSVGIGQISSEVPQNLSASRPQDRQFILSSKKLLLSDSGFYLCAWSGLQADQPQHFGDGTRLSIL.

The gene calls are TRBV28 and TRBJ2-4, with 7 bases aligning to TRBD1. Trimming took 5 bases from V and 2 from J; bases not matched to a gene: 12. Germline assignment: CDR1 MDHEN and CDR2 SYDVKM. CDR3 length equals 17 residues. The CDR3 region is CASSPQWQGETKNIQYF. CDR3 sequence (DNA): TGTGCCAGCAGTCCTCAATGGCAGGGGGAGACCAAAAACATTCAGTACTTC.